This TCR beta chain was captured in a study of T cells in Graves' hyperthyroidism and ophthalmopathy. This clonotype was found many times. TCR beta CDR3 sequences were amplified from RNA transcripts. HTBI primers were used for first-round RT-PCR of the TCR CDR3. TCRdb analysed the multiplex PCR reads with MiXCR anew, one entry per CDR3 protein. The table includes approximately 410,000 distinct CDR3 sequences, around 15% detected once. There are 13 residues in the CDR3. Trimming shortened V by 3 bases and J by 6 bases, and 12 bases separated the two germline ends. CDR1 and CDR2 from the germline V gene are SGHRS and YFSETQ.

The V gene is TRBV5-1, the J gene TRBJ1-2, with D possibly TRBD1 on 5 matching bases. The material sequenced was blood. This clonotype originated in a man aged 18 to 30 with Graves' ophthalmopathy. The CDR3 here is CASSWGSRDGYTF. The CDR3 region has the DNA TGCGCCAGCAGCTGGGGCAGTAGGGATGGCTACACCTTC.